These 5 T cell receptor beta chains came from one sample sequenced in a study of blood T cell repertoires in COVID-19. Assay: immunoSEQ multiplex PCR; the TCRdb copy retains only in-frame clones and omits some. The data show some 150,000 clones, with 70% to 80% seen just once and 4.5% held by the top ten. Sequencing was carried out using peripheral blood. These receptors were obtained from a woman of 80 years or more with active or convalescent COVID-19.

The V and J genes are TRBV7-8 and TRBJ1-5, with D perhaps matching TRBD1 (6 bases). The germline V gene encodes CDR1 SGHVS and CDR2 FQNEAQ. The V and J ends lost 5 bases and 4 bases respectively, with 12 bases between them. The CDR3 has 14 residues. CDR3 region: CASSLGGPNQPQHF. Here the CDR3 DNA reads TGTGCCAGCAGCCTAGGGGGGCCGAATCAGCCCCAGCATTTT.

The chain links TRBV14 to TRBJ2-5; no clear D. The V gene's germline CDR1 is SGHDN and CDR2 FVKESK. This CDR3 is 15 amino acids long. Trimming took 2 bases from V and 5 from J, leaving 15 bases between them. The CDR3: CASSQRRQVTETQYF. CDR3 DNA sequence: TGTGCCAGCAGCCAACGTCGCCAGGTTACGGAGACCCAGTACTTC.

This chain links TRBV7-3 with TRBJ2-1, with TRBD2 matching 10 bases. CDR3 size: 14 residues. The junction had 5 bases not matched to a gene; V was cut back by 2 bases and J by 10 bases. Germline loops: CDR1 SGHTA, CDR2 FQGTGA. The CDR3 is CASSLEAGGQEQFF. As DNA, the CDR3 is TGTGCCAGCAGCTTAGAAGCGGGGGGGCAGGAGCAGTTCTTC.

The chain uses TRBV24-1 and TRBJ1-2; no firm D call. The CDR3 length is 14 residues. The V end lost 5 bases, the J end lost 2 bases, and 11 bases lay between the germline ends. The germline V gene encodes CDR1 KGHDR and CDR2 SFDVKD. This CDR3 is CATSGDRQNYGYTF. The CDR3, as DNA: TGTGCCACCAGTGGAGACCGACAAAACTATGGCTACACCTTC.

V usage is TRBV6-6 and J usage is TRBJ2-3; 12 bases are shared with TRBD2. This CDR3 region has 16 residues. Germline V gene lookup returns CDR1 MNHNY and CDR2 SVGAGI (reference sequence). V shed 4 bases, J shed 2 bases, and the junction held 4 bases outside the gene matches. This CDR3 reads CASSSGLAGLTDTQYF. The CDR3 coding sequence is TGTGCCAGCAGTTCTGGACTAGCGGGGCTCACAGATACGCAGTATTTT.